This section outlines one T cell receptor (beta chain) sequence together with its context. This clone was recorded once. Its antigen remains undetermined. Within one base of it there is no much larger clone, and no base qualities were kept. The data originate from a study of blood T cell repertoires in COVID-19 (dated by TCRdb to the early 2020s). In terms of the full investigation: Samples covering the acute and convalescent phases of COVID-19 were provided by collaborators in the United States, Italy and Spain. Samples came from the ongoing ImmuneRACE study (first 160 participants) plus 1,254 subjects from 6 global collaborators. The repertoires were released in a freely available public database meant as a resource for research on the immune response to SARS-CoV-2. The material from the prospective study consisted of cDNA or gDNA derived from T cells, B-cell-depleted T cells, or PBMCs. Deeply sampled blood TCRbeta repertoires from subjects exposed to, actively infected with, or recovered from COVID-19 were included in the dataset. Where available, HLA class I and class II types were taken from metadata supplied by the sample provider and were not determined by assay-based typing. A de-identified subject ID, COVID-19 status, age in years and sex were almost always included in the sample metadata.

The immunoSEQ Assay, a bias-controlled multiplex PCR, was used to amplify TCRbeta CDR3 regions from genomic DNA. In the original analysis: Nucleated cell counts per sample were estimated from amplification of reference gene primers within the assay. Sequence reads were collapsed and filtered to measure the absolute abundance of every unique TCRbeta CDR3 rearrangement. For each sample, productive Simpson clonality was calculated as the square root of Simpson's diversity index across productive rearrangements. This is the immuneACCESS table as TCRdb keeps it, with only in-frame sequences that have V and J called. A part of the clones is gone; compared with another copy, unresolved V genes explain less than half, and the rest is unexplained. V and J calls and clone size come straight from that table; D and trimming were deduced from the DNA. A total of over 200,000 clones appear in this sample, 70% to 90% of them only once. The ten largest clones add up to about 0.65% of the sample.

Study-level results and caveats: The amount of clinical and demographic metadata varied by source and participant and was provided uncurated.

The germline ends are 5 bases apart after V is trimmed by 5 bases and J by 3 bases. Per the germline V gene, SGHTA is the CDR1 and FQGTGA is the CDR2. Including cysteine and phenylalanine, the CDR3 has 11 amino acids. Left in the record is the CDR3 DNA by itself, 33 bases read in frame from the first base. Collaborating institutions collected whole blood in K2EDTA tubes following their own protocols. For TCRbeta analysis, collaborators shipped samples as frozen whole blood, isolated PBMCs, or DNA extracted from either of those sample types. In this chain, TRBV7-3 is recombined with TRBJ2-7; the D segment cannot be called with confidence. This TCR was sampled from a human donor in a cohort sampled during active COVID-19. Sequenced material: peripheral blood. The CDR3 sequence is CASSPGYEQYF. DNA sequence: TGTGCCAGCAGCCCAGGCTACGAGCAGTACTTC.